The 3 T cell receptor beta chains presented below share a single source sample, sequenced in a study of tumor and adjacent non-tumor tissue in lung cancer. The library came from three nested PCR rounds adapted from ARM-PCR protocols. TCRdb passed the multiplex PCR reads through MiXCR, listing each CDR3 protein once. Of 84,000 or so distinct CDR3 sequences listed, around 57% are singletons. RNA was extracted from bulk tissue without any cell sorting. The specimen was lung tumor tissue. Receptors were obtained from a man aged 65 to 85 with non-small cell lung cancer.

This clonotype was counted only a few times. A clone one base away is much larger, so this may be a read error. The chain employs TRBV6-1 and TRBJ2-7; 7 bases line up with TRBD2. CDR3 length: 13 amino acids. Germline V gene lookup returns CDR1 MNHNS and CDR2 SASEGT. CDR3 coding DNA: TGTACCAGCAGTTTAACAGCGGGGTATGCAGTGGACTTC. It yields the protein CTSSLTAGYAVDF.

The chain has TRBV28 and TRBJ2-3; 8 positions agree with TRBD2. There are 16 residues in the CDR3. The V segment lost 2 bases and the J segment 7 bases; nucleotides outside the gene matches: 11. CDR1 MDHEN and CDR2 SYDVKM come from the germline V gene. DNA of the CDR3: TGTGCCAGCAGTTTAGGAGCGGGGGCCTGGTACAATACGCAGTATTTT. Amino acid sequence: CASSLGAGAWYNTQYF.

With respect to this clonotype: This clone may be a read error of a much larger clone one base away. The CDR3 does not end in the conserved phenylalanine or tryptophan, so this is likely a read error. J is TRBJ2-1 and V is TRBV29-1, with 10 bases that match TRBD1. V lost 8 bases to trimming and J lost 6 bases; unmatched junction nucleotides: 7. CDR1 and CDR2 (germline): SQVTM, ANQGSEA. The CDR3 extends over 13 amino acids. CDR3 sequence (DNA): TGCAGCTTTACCGGGACAGGGGTCAATGAGCAGTTCTCC. Encoded protein: CSFTGTGVNEQFS.